What follows are 31 T cell receptor beta chains derived from one specimen sequenced in a study of shared clonotypes between healthy human individuals. Produced via immunoSEQ multiplex PCR; TCRdb's table is partial and in-frame only. The sample lists roughly 650,000 clones, approximately 96% occurring once. CD45RO-negative CD8 cells positively selected for CCR7 made up the naive population, which excluded terminally differentiated effector memory CD45RA+ cells. The sample comprised naive CD8+ T cells sorted from blood. These receptors originate from a woman aged 25 to 39 in good health.

The chain joins TRBV6-1 to TRBJ2-6; possibly TRBD1 for D (5 bases). The CDR3 loop spans 19 amino acids. Germline CDR1 reads MNHNS; CDR2 reads SASEGT. V lost 0 bases, J lost 3 bases, and 18 bases lay in between. This CDR3 reads CASSEALSGWGNGANVLTF. The CDR3 DNA follows: TGTGCCAGCAGTGAAGCGCTATCAGGGTGGGGAAATGGGGCCAACGTCCTGACTTTC.

The chain carries TRBV18 and TRBJ2-5, with D unclear. Germline V gene sequence: CDR1 KGHSH, CDR2 LQKENI. V lost 5 bases to trimming and J lost 4 bases, with 23 bases between them. The CDR3 is 17 residues long. The chain's CDR3 is CASSTTSSGPLPETQYF. The CDR3 coding sequence is TGTGCCAGCTCAACTACATCTTCCGGGCCCCTTCCAGAGACCCAGTACTTC.

The chain links TRBV27 to TRBJ2-5, with 11 bases that match TRBD1. CDR1 is MNHEY and CDR2 is SMNVEV in the germline V gene (reference sequence). The V gene end was trimmed by 6 bases and the J gene end by 5 bases; junction bases not matched to a gene: 8. The CDR3 has 15 residues. The CDR3 nucleotides read TGTGCCAGCAGCCAAAGGACAGGGGGCGTGGAGACCCAGTACTTC. Encoded protein: CASSQRTGGVETQYF.

The chain recombines TRBV6-5 with TRBJ1-1, with TRBD1 identical over 10 bases. The V and J ends lost 10 bases and 5 bases, in that order; junction bases with no gene match: 7. The CDR3 extends over 13 amino acids. Germline loops: CDR1 MNHEY, CDR2 SVGAGI. Written as DNA, the CDR3 is TGTGCCATCCGGGACAGGGGATGGACTGAAGCTTTCTTT. This codes for CAIRDRGWTEAFF.

The J gene is TRBJ2-7, the V gene TRBV9; 9 positions agree with TRBD1. This CDR3 is built from 12 residues. Losses at the gene ends were 3 bases for V and 13 bases for J; bases not matched to a gene: 8. Germline lookup yields CDR1 SGDLS and CDR2 YYNGEE. CDR3 sequence (DNA): TGTGCCAGCAGCGATACCGGGACAGGGCTTTACTTC. Translation gives CASSDTGTGLYF.

The chain combines TRBV19 with TRBJ1-6; maybe TRBD1 (5 bases). Germline V gives CDR1 LNHDA, CDR2 SQIVND (reference sequence). V lost 5 bases and J 10 bases, leaving 15 bases between the germline ends. The CDR3 is 14 residues long. The CDR3 DNA reads TGTGCCAGTAGTGCGTGGACGGGGCGGTCACCCCTCCACTTT. This codes for CASSAWTGRSPLHF. Looking up the rest from reference TRBV19 and TRBJ1-6 gives the full variable domain: DGGITQSPKYLFRKEGQNVTLSCEQNLNHDAMYWYRQDPGQGLRLIYYSQIVNDFQKGDIAEGYSVSREKKESFPLTVTSAQKNPTAFYLCASSAWTGRSPLHFGNGTRLTVT.

The V call is TRBV28, the J call TRBJ1-1; D is unresolved. V shed 11 bases and J shed 3 bases, with 16 bases lying between them. From germline, CDR1 is MDHEN and CDR2 SYDVKM. The CDR3 is 13 residues long. The CDR3 nucleotides are TGTGCCCAGTACGGGTGGGAAGACACTGAAGCTTTCTTT. This translates into CAQYGWEDTEAFF.

J is TRBJ1-1 and V is TRBV7-9; D might be TRBD1 (5 bases). Trimming stripped 1 base from V and 11 bases from J, with 11 bases between. Per germline, CDR1 SEHNR and CDR2 FQNEAQ (reference sequence). The CDR3 runs 12 residues. In DNA, the CDR3 is TGTGCCAGCAGCTTAGTTGACGGGGCCGCTTTCTTT. Its protein product is CASSLVDGAAFF.

This clone has only one observation. The V call is TRBV7-9, the J call TRBJ2-3, with D perhaps matching TRBD2 (5 bases). Trimming cost V 4 bases and J 1 base, with 12 bases left between them. The CDR3 spans 15 residues. Germline values: CDR1 SEHNR, CDR2 FQNEAQ (reference sequence). The CDR3 DNA is TGTGCCAGCAGCTCTCAGCGGAAGGGCACAGATACGCAGTATTTT. Its translation is CASSSQRKGTDTQYF.

The CDR3 sequence: CASSFFGGWNTEAFF. The CDR3 nucleotides are TGTGCCAGCAGCTTTTTCGGGGGGTGGAACACTGAAGCTTTCTTT. This rearrangement joins TRBV5-4 to TRBJ1-1, with D maybe TRBD1 (5 bases). With 2 bases removed from V and 1 base from J, the gap between germline ends came to 12 bases. Germline values: CDR1 SGHNT, CDR2 YYREEE (reference sequence). The CDR3 covers 15 residues.

The chain joins TRBV15 to TRBJ2-1; 10 nucleotides align to TRBD2. The germline V gene encodes CDR1 LNHNV and CDR2 YYDKDF (reference sequence). The J segment lost 5 bases and the V segment lost 1 base, leaving 11 bases of the junction unmatched. This CDR3 is 18 amino acids long. CDR3 residues: CATSRALLTSGPNNEQFF. CDR3 DNA: TGTGCCACCAGCAGAGCTCTATTGACTAGCGGGCCTAACAATGAGCAGTTCTTC.

J is TRBJ2-7 and V is TRBV28, with TRBD2 matching 9 bases. From germline, CDR1 is MDHEN and CDR2 SYDVKM. The trim removed 3 bases at V and 5 bases at J, leaving 8 bases unmatched. CDR3 length equals 15 residues. CDR3 sequence: CASSFDAGGSNEQYF. In DNA form, the CDR3 reads TGTGCCAGCAGTTTCGATGCGGGAGGGTCCAACGAGCAGTACTTC.

The chain couples TRBV4-1 to TRBJ2-3; D might be TRBD2 (6 bases). Germline loops: CDR1 MGHRA, CDR2 YSYEKL. V lost 0 bases to trimming and J lost 4 bases, with 14 bases between them. This CDR3 region has 16 residues. The CDR3 DNA reads TGCGCCAGCAGCCAAGAGGACGGGAGTTTTGCAGATACGCAGTATTTT. Translating gives CASSQEDGSFADTQYF.

V gene TRBV2 combines with J gene TRBJ2-1; 9 nucleotides agree with TRBD2. Trimming removed 4 bases from V and 3 bases from J; junction bases left unmatched: 7. There are 16 residues in the CDR3. From germline, CDR1 is SNHLY and CDR2 FYNNEI. The CDR3 DNA reads as TGTGCCAGCAGTGGAGGCGGGAGGGGTCTCTACAATGAGCAGTTCTTC. Its translation: CASSGGGRGLYNEQFF.

The rearrangement joins TRBV5-6 to TRBJ1-2; no clear D. Deletions cut 0 bases from V and 4 bases from J, with 4 bases between. This CDR3 spans 12 amino acids. Germline V CDR1 and CDR2: SGHDT, YYEEEE. The CDR3 spells CASSLDPYGYTF. Here the CDR3 DNA reads TGTGCCAGCAGCTTGGACCCCTATGGCTACACCTTC.

The V gene is TRBV19, the J gene TRBJ2-2; no clear D. From germline, CDR1 is LNHDA and CDR2 SQIVND (reference sequence). The V end was cut by 5 bases, the J end by 1 base, with 8 bases between. The CDR3 runs 14 residues. Written as DNA, the CDR3 is TGTGCCAGTAGTTCTAGGGAGAACACCGGGGAGCTGTTTTTT. As protein: CASSSRENTGELFF.

This chain uses TRBV7-9 with TRBJ2-3; D is possibly TRBD1 or TRBD2 (5 bases each). V lost 5 bases, J lost 6 bases, and 15 bases lay in between. The length of the CDR3 is 14 residues. Germline assignment: CDR1 SEHNR and CDR2 FQNEAQ (reference sequence). The DNA of the CDR3 is TGTGCCAGCAGCCCTGGACGGGACCAGGATACGCAGTATTTT. Residues: CASSPGRDQDTQYF.

Here the CDR3 reads CASSSRTSVSYEQYF. The CDR3 nucleotides read TGCGCCAGCAGCTCTCGGACTAGCGTCTCCTACGAGCAGTACTTC. V is TRBV4-1 and J is TRBJ2-7; 9 positions agree with TRBD2. The junction had 5 bases not matched to a gene; V was cut back by 5 bases and J by 0 bases. The CDR3 is 15 residues long. Per germline, CDR1 MGHRA and CDR2 YSYEKL.

V gene TRBV6-6 combines with J gene TRBJ2-2, with a possible D match to TRBD2 (6 bases). Germline V gene lookup returns CDR1 MNHNY and CDR2 SVGAGI (reference sequence). The CDR3 has 14 amino acids. The germline V and J ends were trimmed by 5 bases and 3 bases, with 10 bases remaining between them. The CDR3 is CASSEGLYTGELFF. CDR3 DNA sequence: TGTGCCAGCAGTGAGGGACTTTACACCGGGGAGCTGTTTTTT.

The chain is built from TRBV19 and TRBJ2-1; 12 nucleotides align to TRBD2. V shed 6 bases, J shed 9 bases, and the junction held 9 bases outside the gene matches. The CDR3 loop spans 15 amino acids. Germline-derived CDR1 and CDR2 are LNHDA and SQIVND (reference sequence). CDR3 amino acids: CASSHRRTSGAEQFF. CDR3 bases: TGTGCCAGTAGCCACAGGAGGACTAGCGGGGCTGAGCAGTTCTTC. Full variable domain (remainder filled in from reference TRBV19 and TRBJ2-1): DGGITQSPKYLFRKEGQNVTLSCEQNLNHDAMYWYRQDPGQGLRLIYYSQIVNDFQKGDIAEGYSVSREKKESFPLTVTSAQKNPTAFYLCASSHRRTSGAEQFFGPGTRLTVL.

The chain has TRBV9 and TRBJ2-7; no clear D. V shed 0 bases and J shed 4 bases, with 11 bases lying between them. The V gene's germline CDR1 is SGDLS and CDR2 YYNGEE. This CDR3 region has 14 residues. CDR3 sequence reads: CASSVDWTSYEQYF. DNA of the CDR3: TGTGCCAGCAGCGTAGACTGGACCAGTTACGAGCAGTACTTC.

This clone was seen just once. Other nucleotide sequences in the sample specify the same CDR3. CDR3 sequence: CASSVAGESYEQYF. CDR3 nucleotide sequence: TGTGCCAGCAGCGTAGCTGGTGAATCCTACGAGCAGTACTTC. The chain is built from TRBV9 and TRBJ2-7; D not certain. The V end lost 0 bases, the J end lost 1 base, and 8 bases lay between the germline ends. The CDR3 length is 14 residues. Germline CDR1 reads SGDLS; CDR2 reads YYNGEE.

The chain has TRBV6-1 and TRBJ1-2; the D is unclear. In germline, CDR1 is MNHNS, CDR2 SASEGT. The CDR3 extends over 16 amino acids. With 4 bases removed from V and 4 bases from J, the gap between germline ends came to 19 bases. CDR3 DNA: TGTGCCAGCAGTGGCTTCGAGTCTGGCGGCGGCTATGGCTACACCTTC. It is translated as CASSGFESGGGYGYTF.

This chain connects TRBV5-1 to TRBJ2-3; TRBD2 matches at 10 bases. With 7 bases clipped from V and 4 bases from J, the junction kept 9 bases outside the gene matches. In germline, CDR1 is SGHRS, CDR2 YFSETQ. The CDR3 totals 15 residues. This CDR3 is CASLLAGAPPDTQYF. The CDR3, as DNA: TGCGCCAGCCTGCTAGCGGGAGCCCCGCCAGATACGCAGTATTTT.

This chain uses TRBV9 with TRBJ2-2, with 11 nucleotides matching TRBD2. V lost 4 bases, J lost 7 bases, and 15 bases stayed unmatched. This CDR3 has 18 amino acids. Germline V gene sequence: CDR1 SGDLS, CDR2 YYNGEE. CDR3 amino acids: CASSHHITSGRTIGELFF. In DNA form, the CDR3 reads TGTGCCAGCAGCCATCACATTACTAGCGGGAGAACAATCGGGGAGCTGTTTTTT.

The chain combines TRBV9 with TRBJ2-7, with 8 bases matching TRBD2. Unmatched junction bases numbered 8, after V lost 3 bases and J lost 0 bases. This CDR3 has 16 amino acids. The germline CDR1 and CDR2 sequences are SGDLS and YYNGEE. The CDR3 DNA follows: TGTGCCAGCAGCGAGACACTAGCGGTTACCTCCTACGAGCAGTACTTC. Its translation is CASSETLAVTSYEQYF.

V and J are TRBV11-2 and TRBJ2-7, with 11 bases fitting TRBD1. The CDR3 is 15 amino acids. J was trimmed by 4 bases and V by 6 bases; bases with no gene match: 8. The germline gives CDR1 SGHAT, CDR2 FQNNGV. DNA of the CDR3: TGTGCCAGCAGATTATCCGGGACAGGGGGTTACGAGCAGTACTTC. This translates into CASRLSGTGGYEQYF.

This clone was recorded only once. The gene calls are TRBV19 and TRBJ1-4, with D perhaps TRBD1 (5 bases). The CDR3 has 15 residues. Germline V gene sequence: CDR1 LNHDA, CDR2 SQIVND (reference sequence). V lost 3 bases and J lost 8, with 16 bases in between. The CDR3 reads CASSMDTSVLEKLFF. CDR3 nucleotides: TGTGCCAGTAGTATGGACACCAGCGTATTGGAAAAACTGTTTTTT.

This clone was observed once. The V call is TRBV28, the J call TRBJ2-2; TRBD1 matches 8 bases. Germline V gives CDR1 MDHEN, CDR2 SYDVKM. The CDR3 runs to 13 residues. The V gene end was trimmed by 5 bases and the J gene end by 8 bases; junction bases not matched to a gene: 4. CDR3 residues: CASSATGEGELFF. In DNA form, the CDR3 reads TGTGCCAGCAGTGCGACAGGGGAGGGGGAGCTGTTTTTT.

V and J are TRBV28 and TRBJ1-5; D not resolved. V gave up 6 bases and J gave up 3 bases, with 12 bases separating them. Germline lookup yields CDR1 MDHEN and CDR2 SYDVKM. The CDR3 totals 14 residues. The CDR3 bases are TGTGCCAGCAGCATCCCGGCTTTCAATCAGCCCCAGCATTTT. This encodes CASSIPAFNQPQHF.

The chain joins TRBV29-1 to TRBJ2-1; D uncertain. V shed 1 base and J shed 3 bases, with 7 bases lying between them. The CDR3 covers 13 residues. Germline-derived CDR1 and CDR2 are SQVTM and ANQGSEA. The DNA of the CDR3 is TGCAGCGTTGAAGTTCCTAGCTACAATGAGCAGTTCTTC. Translation gives CSVEVPSYNEQFF.